A selection of T cell receptor beta chains follows, all from one sample in a study of blood T cells in healthy people across ages. TCRdb passed the 5' RACE reads through MiXCR, listing each CDR3 protein once. The table lists under 800,000 distinct CDR3 sequences, under 25% of them singletons. The source material was blood. The origin of the receptors is a man in his 70s in good health. CDR3s include the opening cysteine and the closing phenylalanine or tryptophan. A D gene is named only where the DNA matches it firmly. Size values are once, few and many counts, or a class for expanded clones, and some rows have none.

d_call j_call clone_size v_call cdr3_aa cdr3_nt
TRBD2 TRBJ2-5 . TRBV2 CASSKTSGSGKTQYF TGTGCCAGCAGTAAGACTAGCGGGAGTGGAAAGACCCAGTACTTC
TRBD2 TRBJ2-6 few TRBV7-9 CASSSILAGSSGANVLTF TGTGCCAGCAGCTCCATACTAGCGGGGAGCTCTGGGGCCAACGTCCTGACTTTC
TRBD2 TRBJ2-7 . TRBV5-1 CASSSGTKGGEQYF TGCGCCAGCAGCTCCGGGACTAAAGGTGGGGAGCAGTACTTC
TRBD1 TRBJ1-3 few TRBV5-1 CASSLKTGQKSSGNTIYF TGCGCCAGCAGCTTAAAGACAGGGCAAAAATCCTCTGGAAACACCATATATTTT
. TRBJ1-2 . TRBV7-3 CASSLHREDYGYTF TGTGCCAGCAGCTTACACAGGGAGGACTATGGCTACACCTTC
TRBD1 TRBJ2-3 . TRBV24-1 CATSDGQVSTDTQYF TGTGCCACCAGTGATGGACAGGTTTCAACAGATACGCAGTATTTT
. TRBJ1-2 . TRBV7-9 CASSTSRLKSLNYGYTF TGTGCCAGCAGCACGTCGCGGCTGAAAAGCCTGAACTATGGCTACACCTTC
. TRBJ2-2 . TRBV15 CATSRDHPTKNTGELFF TGTGCCACCAGCAGAGATCACCCGACTAAGAACACCGGGGAGCTGTTTTTT
. TRBJ2-1 . TRBV9 CASSVGVRDDEQFF TGTGCCAGCAGCGTAGGAGTCAGGGATGATGAGCAGTTCTTC
. TRBJ2-2 . TRBV2 CASSEDVYTGELFF TGTGCCAGCAGTGAAGACGTGTACACCGGGGAGCTGTTTTTT
TRBD2 TRBJ2-7 . TRBV11-2 CASSKETSATYEQYF TGTGCCAGCAGTAAGGAGACTAGCGCAACCTACGAGCAGTACTTC
. TRBJ2-7 few TRBV3-1 CASSRIVPGTADSYEQYF TGTGCCAGCAGCCGCATAGTGCCTGGGACCGCTGACTCCTACGAGCAGTACTTC
. TRBJ2-7 . TRBV10-3 CAISDDARTYEQYF TGTGCCATCAGTGACGACGCCAGGACCTACGAGCAGTACTTC
. TRBJ2-3 few TRBV6-1 CASSETPGRGTDTQYF TGTGCCAGCAGTGAAACACCGGGACGGGGGACAGATACGCAGTATTTT
TRBD2 TRBJ2-5 few TRBV5-1 CATSALSGTQETQYF TGCGCTACCTCGGCTCTTAGCGGGACCCAAGAGACCCAGTACTTC
. TRBJ2-1 . TRBV4-1 CASSWGARSEQFF TGCGCCAGCAGTTGGGGGGCACGGAGTGAGCAGTTCTTC
. TRBJ1-1 few TRBV29-1 CSVEQGSEAFF TGCAGCGTTGAGCAGGGCTCTGAAGCTTTCTTT
. TRBJ2-1 few TRBV24-1 CATSDSKQGSSYNEQFF TGTGCCACCAGTGATTCCAAACAAGGGAGCTCCTACAATGAGCAGTTCTTC
. TRBJ2-2 few TRBV9 CASSAPGGSGTGELFF TGTGCCAGCAGCGCCCCAGGGGGGTCGGGCACCGGGGAGCTGTTTTTT
TRBD1 TRBJ2-7 . TRBV5-1 CASSGLTGVDYEQYF TGCGCCAGCAGCGGGTTGACAGGGGTGGATTACGAGCAGTACTTC
. TRBJ1-2 few TRBV10-3 CAISDWTDNYGYTF TGTGCCATCAGTGACTGGACGGATAACTATGGCTACACCTTC
. TRBJ2-1 . TRBV30 CAWSAKNEQFF TGTGCCTGGAGCGCAAAAAATGAGCAGTTCTTC
. TRBJ2-1 . TRBV5-1 CASSLTRETEQFF TGCGCCAGCAGCTTGACTAGGGAGACTGAGCAGTTCTTC
. TRBJ2-1 . TRBV7-3 CASSLNGDNEQFF TGTGCCAGCAGCTTAAACGGGGACAATGAGCAGTTCTTC
TRBD1 TRBJ2-1 few TRBV20-1 CSARDIDRAAYNEQFF TGCAGTGCTAGAGATATCGACAGGGCGGCGTACAATGAGCAGTTCTTC
TRBD2 TRBJ2-5 few TRBV5-1 CASSLGGGLEGSETQYF TGCGCCAGCAGCTTGGGAGGGGGACTAGAGGGGTCAGAGACCCAGTACTTC
. TRBJ1-4 few TRBV11-2 CASSLAGAVATNEKLFF TGTGCCAGCAGCTTAGCTGGGGCAGTAGCAACTAATGAAAAACTGTTTTTT
. TRBJ2-3 . TRBV11-2 CASSLYHNTQYF TGTGCCAGCAGCCTATACCACAATACGCAGTATTTT
. TRBJ2-1 . TRBV2 CASLVINEQFF TGTGCCAGCCTGGTCATTAATGAGCAGTTCTTC
. TRBJ2-7 many TRBV4-3 CASSQETGETYEQYF TGCGCCAGCAGCCAAGAGACGGGAGAAACCTACGAGCAGTACTTC
TRBD2 TRBJ2-7 few TRBV12-3/TRBV12-4 CASSSGLATYEQYF TGTGCCAGCAGTTCGGGACTAGCAACCTACGAGCAGTACTTC
. TRBJ1-6 few TRBV10-3 CAISDVNNSPLHF TGTGCCATCAGTGACGTTAATAATTCACCCCTCCACTTT
TRBD2 TRBJ2-7 once TRBV28 CASSQPGGEQYF TGTGCCAGCAGTCAACCCGGGGGGGAGCAGTACTTC
. TRBJ2-1 few TRBV20-1 CSAREVGNEQFF TGCAGTGCTAGAGAGGTTGGGAATGAGCAGTTCTTC
. TRBJ1-1 . TRBV27 CASSLGRALEAFF TGTGCCAGCAGTTTAGGCAGGGCCCTTGAAGCTTTCTTT
. TRBJ2-7 few TRBV12-3/TRBV12-4 CASSFLARAYEQYF TGTGCCAGCAGTTTTTTAGCCCGCGCCTACGAGCAGTACTTC
. TRBJ2-5 . TRBV19 CASSMGTGQETQYF TGTGCCAGTAGTATGGGTACAGGCCAAGAGACCCAGTACTTC
TRBD1 TRBJ1-5 . TRBV20-1 CSARLGGGYSNQPQHF TGCAGTGCTAGACTAGGGGGCGGCTATAGCAATCAGCCCCAGCATTTT
. TRBJ2-5 few TRBV20-1 CSARLSETQYF TGCAGTGCTAGACTGTCGGAGACCCAGTACTTC
. TRBJ2-5 few TRBV10-3 CAISMGQHETQYF TGTGCCATCAGCATGGGACAACACGAGACCCAGTACTTC
TRBD2 TRBJ2-7 few TRBV10-2 CASSDGGLADEQYF TGCGCCAGCAGTGATGGTGGACTAGCAGACGAGCAGTACTTC
. TRBJ2-5 . TRBV7-8 CASSSKGVKETQYF TGTGCCAGCAGCTCTAAGGGGGTAAAAGAGACCCAGTACTTC
. TRBJ2-6 few TRBV5-1 CASSLDGSGANVLTF TGCGCCAGCAGCTTGGATGGGTCTGGGGCCAACGTCCTGACTTTC
. TRBJ2-3 . TRBV7-2 CASSARGDTQYF TGTGCCAGCAGCGCTAGAGGAGATACGCAGTATTTT
. TRBJ2-3 . TRBV24-1 CATSTSTEAEAYF TGTGCCACCAGTACATCGACCGAAGCGGAGGCGTATTTT
. TRBJ1-4 . TRBV28 CASSDPPQEEKLFF TGTGCCAGCAGTGACCCCCCCCAAGAAGAAAAACTGTTTTTT
TRBD1 TRBJ2-7 few TRBV24-1 CATSARTGGSYEQYF TGTGCCACCAGTGCGAGGACAGGGGGCTCCTACGAGCAGTACTTC
TRBD1 TRBJ2-1 . TRBV15 CATSRDLRTGNEQFF TGTGCCACCAGCAGAGATCTTCGGACAGGGAATGAGCAGTTCTTC
TRBD1 TRBJ2-4 few TRBV27 CASRDRGAGDIQYF TGTGCCAGCAGGGACAGGGGTGCGGGCGACATTCAGTACTTC
. TRBJ1-1 . TRBV12-3/TRBV12-4 CASSFKERATEAFF TGTGCCAGCAGCTTCAAAGAAAGGGCCACTGAAGCTTTCTTT
. TRBJ1-4 . TRBV29-1 CSVQPQTNEKLFF TGCAGCGTTCAACCTCAAACTAATGAAAAACTGTTTTTT
. TRBJ2-1 once TRBV4-1 CASSQVWGYNEQFF TGCGCCAGCAGCCAAGTGTGGGGTTACAATGAGCAGTTCTTC
TRBD1 TRBJ1-2 few TRBV30 CAWRSTGGDGYTF TGTGCCTGGAGATCGACAGGGGGGGATGGCTACACCTTC
TRBD2 TRBJ2-1 . TRBV7-2 CASSSGTSVDEQFF TGTGCCAGCAGCTCGGGGACTAGCGTCGATGAGCAGTTCTTC
. TRBJ2-5 . TRBV6-5 CASSRGPRETQYF TGTGCCAGCAGTCGGGGGCCCCGGGAGACCCAGTACTTC
TRBD1 TRBJ2-5 . TRBV29-1 CSVGGTGGGETQYF TGCAGCGTTGGAGGGACAGGGGGCGGAGAGACCCAGTACTTC
. TRBJ1-6 many TRBV6-2/TRBV6-3 CASRNPPDNSPLHF TGTGCCAGCAGGAACCCCCCGGATAATTCACCCCTCCACTTT
TRBD1 TRBJ1-5 . TRBV5-1 CASSLEGQGNQPQHF TGCGCCAGCAGCTTGGAAGGACAGGGCAATCAGCCCCAGCATTTT